What follows is one T cell receptor beta chain and its context. The sample is drawn from a study of blood T cell repertoires in COVID-19. Across the study: The samples span acute and convalescent COVID-19 from the United States, Italy and Spain. The analysed material was cDNA or gDNA that came from T cells, B-cell-depleted T cells, or PBMCs.

In the study's own analysis: Reference gene primer amplification in the assay estimated nucleated cell counts. Sequencing was performed with immunoSEQ multiplex PCR; in TCRdb, only in-frame clones are kept and a portion is missing. The DNA gave D and trimming, while V, J and clone size come from that table. Among 80,000 or so clones listed, about 80% were seen once. From germline, CDR1 is MNHEY and CDR2 SVGAGI. V was clipped by 7 bases and J by 0 bases, with 15 bases between them. CDR3 length: 15 residues. Sequenced sample: peripheral blood. The chain joins TRBV6-5 to TRBJ1-1; TRBD1 might be the D (5 bases). This TCR was recovered from an older woman with acute or convalescent COVID-19. The CDR3 region is CASNGGRTMNTEAFF. The CDR3, as DNA: TGTGCCAGCAACGGGGGACGGACCATGAACACTGAAGCTTTCTTT.